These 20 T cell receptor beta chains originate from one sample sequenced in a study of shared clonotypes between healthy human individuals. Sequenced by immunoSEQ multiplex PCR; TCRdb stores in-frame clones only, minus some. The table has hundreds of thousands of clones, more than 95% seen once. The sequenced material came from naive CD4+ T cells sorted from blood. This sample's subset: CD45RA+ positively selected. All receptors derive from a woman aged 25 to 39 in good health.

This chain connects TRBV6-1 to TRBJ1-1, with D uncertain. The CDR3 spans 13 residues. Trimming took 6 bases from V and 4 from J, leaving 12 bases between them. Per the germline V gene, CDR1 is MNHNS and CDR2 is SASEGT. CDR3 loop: CASRENPGTEAFF. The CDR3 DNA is TGTGCCAGCAGGGAAAACCCGGGCACTGAAGCTTTCTTT.

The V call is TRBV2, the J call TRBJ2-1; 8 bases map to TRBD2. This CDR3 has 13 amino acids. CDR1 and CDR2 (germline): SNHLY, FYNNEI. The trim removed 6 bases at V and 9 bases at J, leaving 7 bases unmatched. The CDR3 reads CASSAGLAVEQFF. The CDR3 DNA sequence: TGTGCCAGCAGCGCAGGACTAGCAGTTGAGCAGTTCTTC.

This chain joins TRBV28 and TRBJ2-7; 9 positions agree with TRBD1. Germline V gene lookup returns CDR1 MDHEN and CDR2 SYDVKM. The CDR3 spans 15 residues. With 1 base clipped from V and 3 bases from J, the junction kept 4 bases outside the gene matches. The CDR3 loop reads CASSLSRGQGYEQYF. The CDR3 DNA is TGTGCCAGCAGTTTATCCCGGGGACAGGGCTACGAGCAGTACTTC.

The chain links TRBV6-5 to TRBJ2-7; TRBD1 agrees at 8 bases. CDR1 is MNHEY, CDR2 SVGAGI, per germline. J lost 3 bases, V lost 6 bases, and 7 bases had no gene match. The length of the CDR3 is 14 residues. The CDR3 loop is CASSPGDRNYEQYF. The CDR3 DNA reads TGTGCCAGCAGCCCCGGGGACAGGAACTACGAGCAGTACTTC.

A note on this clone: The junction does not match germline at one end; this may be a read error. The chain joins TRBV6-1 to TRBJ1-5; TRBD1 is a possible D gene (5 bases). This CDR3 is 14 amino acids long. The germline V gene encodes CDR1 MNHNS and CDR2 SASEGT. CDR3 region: CASSEGQGYHPQHF. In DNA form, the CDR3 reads TGTGCCAGCAGTGAAGGCCAGGGCTATCACCCCCAGCATTTT.

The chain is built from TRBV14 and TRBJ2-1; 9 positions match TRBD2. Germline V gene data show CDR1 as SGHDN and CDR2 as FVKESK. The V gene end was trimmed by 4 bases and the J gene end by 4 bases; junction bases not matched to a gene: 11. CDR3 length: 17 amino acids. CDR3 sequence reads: CASSPLVGLAKYNEQFF. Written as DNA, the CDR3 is TGTGCCAGCAGCCCCCTGGTGGGACTAGCCAAATACAATGAGCAGTTCTTC.

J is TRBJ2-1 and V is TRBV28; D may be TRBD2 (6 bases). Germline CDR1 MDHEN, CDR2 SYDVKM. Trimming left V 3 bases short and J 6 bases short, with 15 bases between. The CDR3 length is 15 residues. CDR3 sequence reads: CASSFRDWSANEQFF. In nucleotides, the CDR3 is TGTGCCAGCAGTTTCCGGGACTGGAGTGCCAATGAGCAGTTCTTC.

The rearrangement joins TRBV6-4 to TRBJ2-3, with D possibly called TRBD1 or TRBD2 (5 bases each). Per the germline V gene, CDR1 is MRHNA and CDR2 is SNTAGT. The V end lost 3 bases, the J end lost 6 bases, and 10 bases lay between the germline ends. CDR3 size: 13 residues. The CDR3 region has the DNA TGTGCCAGCAGTGAAGGAGAGGGGGATACGCAGTATTTT. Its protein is CASSEGEGDTQYF.

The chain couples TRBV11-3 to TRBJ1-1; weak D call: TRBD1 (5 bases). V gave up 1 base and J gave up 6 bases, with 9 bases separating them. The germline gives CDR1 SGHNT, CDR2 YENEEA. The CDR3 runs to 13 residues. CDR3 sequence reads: CASSLGGPSEAFF. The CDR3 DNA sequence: TGTGCCAGCAGCTTAGGGGGACCCTCTGAAGCTTTCTTT.

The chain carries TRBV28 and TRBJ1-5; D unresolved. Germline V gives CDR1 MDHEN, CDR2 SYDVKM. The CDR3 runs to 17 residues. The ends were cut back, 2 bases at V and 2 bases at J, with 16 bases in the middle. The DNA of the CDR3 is TGTGCCAGCAGTTTAAGTGGTGGCTATCGGGGCAATCAGCCCCAGCATTTT. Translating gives CASSLSGGYRGNQPQHF.

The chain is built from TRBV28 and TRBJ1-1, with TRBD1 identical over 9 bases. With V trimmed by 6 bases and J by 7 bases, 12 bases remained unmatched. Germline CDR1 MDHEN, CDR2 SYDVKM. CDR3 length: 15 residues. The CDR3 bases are TGTGCCAGCAGGAATCCGGGACAGGGAGTAGGTGAAGCTTTCTTT. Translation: CASRNPGQGVGEAFF.

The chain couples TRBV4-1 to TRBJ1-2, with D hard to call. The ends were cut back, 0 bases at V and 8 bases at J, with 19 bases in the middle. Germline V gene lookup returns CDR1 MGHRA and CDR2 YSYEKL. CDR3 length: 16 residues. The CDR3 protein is CASSQDWGLNPSGYTF. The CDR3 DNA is TGCGCCAGCAGCCAAGATTGGGGTCTCAACCCATCAGGCTACACCTTC.

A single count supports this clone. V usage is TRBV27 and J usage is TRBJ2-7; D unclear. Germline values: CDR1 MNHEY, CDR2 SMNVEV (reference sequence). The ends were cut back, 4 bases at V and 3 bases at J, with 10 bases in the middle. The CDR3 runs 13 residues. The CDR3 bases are TGTGCCAGCAGTTCGGGTTATCTCTACGAGCAGTACTTC. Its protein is CASSSGYLYEQYF.

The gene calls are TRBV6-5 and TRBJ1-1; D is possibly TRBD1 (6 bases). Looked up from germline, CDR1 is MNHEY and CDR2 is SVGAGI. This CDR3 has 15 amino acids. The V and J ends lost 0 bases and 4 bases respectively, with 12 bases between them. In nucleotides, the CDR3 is TGTGCCAGCAGTTACTCTCCGACAGGCTTCACTGAAGCTTTCTTT. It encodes CASSYSPTGFTEAFF.

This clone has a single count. CDR3 DNA sequence: TGTGCCAGCAACGCGTTCCCTAACTACGAGCAGTACTTC. Amino acid sequence: CASNAFPNYEQYF. The J gene is TRBJ2-7, the V gene TRBV5-5; D call uncertain. The CDR3 totals 13 residues. The V and J ends lost 6 bases and 3 bases respectively, with 13 bases between them. Per the germline V gene, CDR1 is SGHKS and CDR2 is YYEKEE (reference sequence).

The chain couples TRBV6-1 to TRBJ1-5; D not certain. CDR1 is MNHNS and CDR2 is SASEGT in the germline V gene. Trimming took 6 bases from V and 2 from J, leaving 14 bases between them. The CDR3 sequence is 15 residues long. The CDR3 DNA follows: TGTGCCAGCAGCCTAGACTTCCCAGGCAATCAGCCCCAGCATTTT. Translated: CASSLDFPGNQPQHF.

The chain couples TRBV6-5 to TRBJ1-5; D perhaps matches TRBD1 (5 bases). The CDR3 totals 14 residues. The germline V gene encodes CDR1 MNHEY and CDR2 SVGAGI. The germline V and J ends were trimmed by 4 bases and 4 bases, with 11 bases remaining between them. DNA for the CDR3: TGTGCCAGCAGTTGGTCGGGGGAAAATCAGCCCCAGCATTTT. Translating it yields CASSWSGENQPQHF.

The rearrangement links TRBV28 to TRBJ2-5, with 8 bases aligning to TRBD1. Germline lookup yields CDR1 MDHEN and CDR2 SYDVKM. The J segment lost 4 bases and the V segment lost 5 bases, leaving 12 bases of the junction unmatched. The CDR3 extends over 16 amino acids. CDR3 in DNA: TGTGCCAGCAGTCGGGGACAGGTTCGATCACGAGAGACCCAGTACTTC. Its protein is CASSRGQVRSRETQYF.

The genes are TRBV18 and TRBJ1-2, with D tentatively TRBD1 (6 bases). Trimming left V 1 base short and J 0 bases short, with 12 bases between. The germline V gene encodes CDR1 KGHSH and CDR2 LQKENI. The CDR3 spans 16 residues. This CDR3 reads CASSPREAGANYGYTF. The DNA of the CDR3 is TGTGCCAGCTCACCACGGGAAGCAGGGGCTAACTATGGCTACACCTTC.

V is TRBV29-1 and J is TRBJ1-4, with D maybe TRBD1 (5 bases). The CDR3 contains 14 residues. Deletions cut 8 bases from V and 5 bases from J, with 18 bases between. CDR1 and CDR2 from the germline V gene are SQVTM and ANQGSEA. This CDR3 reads CSFQGAGTNEKLFF. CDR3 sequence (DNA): TGCAGCTTCCAAGGGGCAGGAACCAATGAAAAACTGTTTTTT.